A selection of T cell receptor beta chains follows, all from one sample in a study of T cell repertoires in cytomegalovirus infection. Each CDR3 protein gets one entry after TCRdb re-called the reads with MiXCR. The sample consists of 250,000 to 300,000 distinct CDR3 sequences, 22% of them appearing once. These TCRs are of unknown antigen specificity. The material sequenced was cultured PBMCs, taken from culture after CMV antigen stimulation. These receptors came from a human donor in good health (CMV status not recorded). Some clones in this sample may be carry-over from other donors' samples. The conserved cysteine and the conserved F or W are not part of the CDR3 here. The order of the fields is clone size, V gene, CDR3 protein. The size entry is marked missing in some rows and otherwise reads once, few, many or a size class.

. | TRBV28 | ASSSGQGRNSGNTIY
few | TRBV11-3 | ASSLTGGATEAF
. | TRBV3-1 | ASSQETGGVPGANVLT
. | TRBV7-8 | ASSLVSMLNTEAF
. | TRBV6-5 | ASSRQINEKLF
many | TRBV20-1 | SARQGHGNTIY
few | TRBV7-9 | ASSPRVAVNTEAF
. | TRBV6-1 | ASRPTANANTGELF
. | TRBV6-1 | ASSEGSLPTDTQY
. | TRBV28 | ASRQNSAELF
. | TRBV10-3 | AISSGYNEQF
. | TRBV12-3/TRBV12-4 | ASSATSADTQY
. | TRBV6-4 | ASSYSFSQGFEQY
many | TRBV12-3/TRBV12-4 | ASSLKGRNYEQY
many | TRBV7-6 | ASSSRTSPAGELF
. | TRBV7-2 | ASSPRLGEQY
few | TRBV27 | ASSVGGNYGYT
few | TRBV12-3/TRBV12-4 | ASSFPESNLYEQY
. | TRBV4-1 | ASSQDKGWTEAF
. | TRBV30 | ACVGRGYNEKLF
. | TRBV20-1 | SAVPVLFYEQY
. | TRBV6-2/TRBV6-3 | ASSYGTGMSTGELF
. | TRBV18 | ASSLLARYEQY
. | TRBV6-2/TRBV6-3 | ASSGIPLAGETDTQY
few | TRBV6-2/TRBV6-3 | ASSGEGPAAF
. | TRBV10-2 | ASSTGSDTQY
few | TRBV7-2 | ASSLGPGSLGNTIY
. | TRBV5-6 | ASSLDFPLAGDLNEQF
. | TRBV4-3 | ASSQGALAASVNEKLF
many | TRBV7-8 | ASSLPGVTEAF
few | TRBV5-1 | ASSSGPGRNTEAF
many | TRBV6-2/TRBV6-3 | ASKIGQFEAF
few | TRBV10-1 | ASSENRISPLH
many | TRBV7-2 | ASSLLTSAGETQY
once | TRBV13 | ASRGRVGEQF
few | TRBV7-8 | ASSSQGIPREKLF
. | TRBV10-3 | AISVGTSGYQETQY
few | TRBV19 | ATATGVRSPLH
. | TRBV24-1 | ATSDRRAEPVDEQF
many | TRBV12-3/TRBV12-4 | ASSLAWDRGLSTGELF
few | TRBV4-1 | ASSQPTSGRYEQY
. | TRBV9 | ASSVASGTNTGELF
. | TRBV20-1 | SAADREVNYGYT
. | TRBV7-8 | ASSFEHEQF
many | TRBV6-1 | ASRRQGSNQPQH
few | TRBV12-3/TRBV12-4 | ASSRASSKNIQY
. | TRBV10-2 | ASSDLTGSLSGQY
. | TRBV18 | ASSPERIPF
few | TRBV13 | ASSDFTDTQY
. | TRBV5-4 | ASSLSREGADTQY
few | TRBV27 | ASRRVWDTEAF
many | TRBV7-2 | ASSLDLTVTYNEQF
many | TRBV7-2 | ASSLSDGRAGYEQY